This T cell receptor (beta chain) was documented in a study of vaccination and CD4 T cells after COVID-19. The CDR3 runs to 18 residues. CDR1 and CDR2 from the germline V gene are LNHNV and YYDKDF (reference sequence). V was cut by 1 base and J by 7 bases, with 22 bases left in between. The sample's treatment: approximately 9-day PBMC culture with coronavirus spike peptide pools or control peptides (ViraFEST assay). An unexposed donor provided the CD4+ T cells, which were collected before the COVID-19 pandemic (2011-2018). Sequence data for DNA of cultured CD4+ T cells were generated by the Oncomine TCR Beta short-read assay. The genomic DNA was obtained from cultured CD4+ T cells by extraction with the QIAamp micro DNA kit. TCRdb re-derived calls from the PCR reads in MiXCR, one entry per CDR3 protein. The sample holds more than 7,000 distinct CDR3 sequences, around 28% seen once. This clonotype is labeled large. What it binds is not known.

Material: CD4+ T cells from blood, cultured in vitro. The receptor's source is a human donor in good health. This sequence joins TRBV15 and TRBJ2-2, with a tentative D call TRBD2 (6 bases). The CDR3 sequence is CATSRGGLAFGRVGELFF. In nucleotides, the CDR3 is TGTGCCACCAGCAGAGGGGGTCTAGCGTTTGGCCGGGTCGGGGAGCTGTTTTTT.